The rows below give T cell receptor beta chains drawn from one sample of a study of cytomegalovirus exposure and HLA in healthy donors. Some clones are missing from TCRdb's copy, which holds only in-frame ones; the method was immunoSEQ multiplex PCR. The profile covers about 98,000 clones, with around 80% appearing a single time and around 1.5% taken by the ten largest. The sequencing sample was made of PBMCs. The receptor source for this set is a man aged 40-55 years in good health and CMV-seronegative. Both conserved end residues are trimmed from each CDR3.

v_call cdr3_aa
TRBV4-1 ASSLGTLEAF
TRBV15 ATGPGSYNEQF
TRBV12-5 ASGLGTGTLGLH
TRBV19 ASRDDRRDRGLNQPQH
TRBV30 AWSVRKGHGNTEAF
TRBV27 ASSLKRGDYEQY
TRBV6-5 ASSSRRTSPYGYT
TRBV19 ASSPRTGWGAGNTEAF
TRBV7-7 ASSQGRGAHTGELF
TRBV5-1 ASSPGTGIPYEQY
TRBV7-6 ASSLPRVSNTDTQY
TRBV6-6 ASINGDRGRNEQF
TRBV29-1 SVAFGTDTQY
TRBV7-9 ASSVGQPPGLEQY
TRBV29-1 SAGGTGGVYNEQF
TRBV6-1 ASSEVWGALH
TRBV5-1 ASSLTGGRRGEQY
TRBV10-3 AISYQTGGGEQY
TRBV19 ASSIMAGAPSMNTEAF
TRBV7-2 ASSLSRDNEQF
TRBV27 ASSLGQGNSPLH
TRBV10-3 AIRWDSNTEAF
TRBV11-2 ASSVRSQGFGQETQY
TRBV30 AWRRTASRTDTQY
TRBV6-5 ASKSTGPRNEKLF
TRBV10-3 AISNTATNEKLF
TRBV10-2 ASSGPRTADTQY
TRBV2 ASRLPGTRAETQY
TRBV5-4 ASSSDWAETQY
TRBV6-5 ASSFRDRADSPLH
TRBV6-6 ASSYSNGQETQY
TRBV9 ASSVGWGGDEQF